Here is one T cell receptor beta chain with its context. The antigen is not known. This specimen comes from a study of shared clonotypes between healthy human individuals. Study-wide background: The study used three CD4 naive, three CD4 memory, two CD8 naive and one CD8 memory plate per donor.

V lost 5 bases, J lost 0 bases, and 7 bases lay in between. The CDR3 extends over 13 amino acids. Germline CDR1 reads SGHAT; CDR2 reads FQNNGV. The study's findings and limits: Enrolling few donors narrowed the genetic and exposure-history diversity that was represented.

The CD4+ fraction was divided into a CD45RA+ naive subset and a CD45RA-negative memory subset. Clones were read by immunoSEQ multiplex PCR, and TCRdb kept only the in-frame ones, dropping some. The sample shows about 2.3 million clones, over 90% of them seen only once. This sequence was found in a man younger than 35 in good health. Some clones in this sample may be carry-over from other donors' samples. The genes are TRBV11-2 and TRBJ1-1; D unresolved. The sample consisted of naive CD4+ T cells from PBMCs. Described subset: CD45RA+ positively selected. The CDR3 nucleotides are TGTGCCAGCAGCCTTACATTGAACACTGAAGCTTTCTTT. Amino acid sequence: CASSLTLNTEAFF.